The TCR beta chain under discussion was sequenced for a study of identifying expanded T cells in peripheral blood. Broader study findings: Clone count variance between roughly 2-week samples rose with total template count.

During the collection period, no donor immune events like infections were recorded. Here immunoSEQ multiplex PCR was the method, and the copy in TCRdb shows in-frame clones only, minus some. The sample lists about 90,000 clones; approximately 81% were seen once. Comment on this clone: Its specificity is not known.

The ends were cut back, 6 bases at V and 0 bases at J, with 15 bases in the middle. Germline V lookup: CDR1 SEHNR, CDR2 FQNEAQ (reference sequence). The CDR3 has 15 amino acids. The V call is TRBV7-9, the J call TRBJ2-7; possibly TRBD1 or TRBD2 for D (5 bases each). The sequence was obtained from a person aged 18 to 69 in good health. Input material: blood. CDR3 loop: CASRLGQNPSYEQYF. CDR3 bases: TGTGCCAGCAGACTAGGACAAAACCCCTCCTACGAGCAGTACTTC.